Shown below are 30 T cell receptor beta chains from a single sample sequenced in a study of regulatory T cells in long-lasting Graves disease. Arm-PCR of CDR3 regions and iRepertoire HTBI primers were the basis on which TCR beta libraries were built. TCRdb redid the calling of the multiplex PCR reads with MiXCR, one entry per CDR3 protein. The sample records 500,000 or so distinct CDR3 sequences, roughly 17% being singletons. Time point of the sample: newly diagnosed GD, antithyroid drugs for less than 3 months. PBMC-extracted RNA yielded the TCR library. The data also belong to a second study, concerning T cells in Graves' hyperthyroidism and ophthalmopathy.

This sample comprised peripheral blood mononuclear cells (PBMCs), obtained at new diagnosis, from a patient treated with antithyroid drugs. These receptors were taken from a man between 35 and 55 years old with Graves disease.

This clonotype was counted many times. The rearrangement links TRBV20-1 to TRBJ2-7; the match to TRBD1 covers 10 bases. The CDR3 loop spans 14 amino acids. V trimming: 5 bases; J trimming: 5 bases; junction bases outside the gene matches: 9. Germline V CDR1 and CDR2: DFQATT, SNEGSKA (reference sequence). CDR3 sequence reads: CSAVFGTGVDEQYF. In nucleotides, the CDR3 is TGCAGTGCTGTCTTTGGGACAGGGGTGGACGAGCAGTACTTC.

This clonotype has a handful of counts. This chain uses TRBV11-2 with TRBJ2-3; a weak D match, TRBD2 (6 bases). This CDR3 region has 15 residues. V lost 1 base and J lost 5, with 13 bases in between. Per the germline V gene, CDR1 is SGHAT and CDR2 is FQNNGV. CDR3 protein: CASSLVRVGGDTQYF. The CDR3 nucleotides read TGTGCCAGCAGCTTAGTAAGGGTGGGGGGAGATACGCAGTATTTT.

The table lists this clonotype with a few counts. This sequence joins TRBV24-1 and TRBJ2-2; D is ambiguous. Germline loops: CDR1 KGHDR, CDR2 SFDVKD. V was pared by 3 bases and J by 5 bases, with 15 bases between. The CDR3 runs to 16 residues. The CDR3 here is CATSDQQAIRTGELFF. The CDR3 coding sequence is TGTGCCACCAGTGATCAGCAGGCGATAAGGACCGGGGAGCTGTTTTTT.

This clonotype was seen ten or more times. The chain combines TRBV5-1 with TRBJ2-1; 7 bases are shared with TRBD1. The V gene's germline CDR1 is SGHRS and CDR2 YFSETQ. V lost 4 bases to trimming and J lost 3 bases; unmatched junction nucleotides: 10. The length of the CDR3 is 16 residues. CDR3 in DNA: TGCGCCAGCAGCCTACAGGGGCGACTAAGCTACAATGAGCAGTTCTTC. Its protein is CASSLQGRLSYNEQFF.

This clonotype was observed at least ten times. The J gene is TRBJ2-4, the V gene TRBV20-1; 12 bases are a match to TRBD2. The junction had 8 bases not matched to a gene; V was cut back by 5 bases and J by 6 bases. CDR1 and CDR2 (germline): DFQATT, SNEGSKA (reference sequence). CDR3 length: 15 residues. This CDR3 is CSASDPGLAGNIQYF. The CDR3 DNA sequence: TGCAGTGCTTCAGATCCGGGACTAGCGGGAAACATTCAGTACTTC.

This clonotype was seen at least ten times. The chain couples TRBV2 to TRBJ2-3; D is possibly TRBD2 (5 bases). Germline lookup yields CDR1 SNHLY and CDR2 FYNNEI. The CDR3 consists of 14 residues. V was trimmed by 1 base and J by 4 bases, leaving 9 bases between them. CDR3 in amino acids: CASSEVAGADTQYF. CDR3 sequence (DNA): TGTGCCAGCAGTGAAGTGGCGGGTGCAGATACGCAGTATTTT.

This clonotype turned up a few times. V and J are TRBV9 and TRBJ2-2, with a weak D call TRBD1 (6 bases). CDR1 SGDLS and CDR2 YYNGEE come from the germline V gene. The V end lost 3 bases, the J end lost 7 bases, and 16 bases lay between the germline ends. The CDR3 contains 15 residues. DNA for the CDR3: TGTGCCAGCAGCGCGAACTTACAGGGCGGCGGGGAGCTGTTTTTT. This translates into CASSANLQGGGELFF.

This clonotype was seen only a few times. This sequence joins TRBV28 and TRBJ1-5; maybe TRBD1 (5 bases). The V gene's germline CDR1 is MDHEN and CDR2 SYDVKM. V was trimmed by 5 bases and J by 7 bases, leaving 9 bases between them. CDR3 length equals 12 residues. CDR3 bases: TGTGCCAGCAGTGAAAGGGGCCAGCCCCAGCATTTT. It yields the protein CASSERGQPQHF.

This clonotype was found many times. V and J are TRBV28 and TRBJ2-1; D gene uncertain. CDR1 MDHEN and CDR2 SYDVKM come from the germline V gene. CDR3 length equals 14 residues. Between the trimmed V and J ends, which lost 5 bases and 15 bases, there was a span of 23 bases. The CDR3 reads CASSPSPGASGRFF. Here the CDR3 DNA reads TGTGCCAGCAGTCCCAGCCCCGGCGCCTCCGGACGGTTCTTC.

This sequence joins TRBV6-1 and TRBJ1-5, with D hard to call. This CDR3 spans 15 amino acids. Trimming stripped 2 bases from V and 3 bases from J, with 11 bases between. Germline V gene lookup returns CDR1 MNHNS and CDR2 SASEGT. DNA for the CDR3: TGTGCCAGCAGTGAATTCGTCGGAATCAATCAGCCCCAGCATTTT. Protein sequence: CASSEFVGINQPQHF.

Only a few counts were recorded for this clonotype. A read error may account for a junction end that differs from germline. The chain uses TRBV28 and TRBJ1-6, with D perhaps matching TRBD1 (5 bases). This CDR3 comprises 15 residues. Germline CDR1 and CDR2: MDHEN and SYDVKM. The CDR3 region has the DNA TGTGCCAGCAGGGATACCGGGGGGGGTAATTCACCCCCCCACTTT. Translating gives CASRDTGGGNSPPHF.

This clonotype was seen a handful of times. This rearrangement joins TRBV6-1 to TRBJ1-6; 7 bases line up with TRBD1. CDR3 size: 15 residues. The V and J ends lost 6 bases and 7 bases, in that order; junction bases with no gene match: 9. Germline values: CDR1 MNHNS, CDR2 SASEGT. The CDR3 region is CASRRPDRENSPLHF. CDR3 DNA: TGTGCCAGCAGGCGACCCGACAGGGAGAATTCACCCCTCCACTTT.

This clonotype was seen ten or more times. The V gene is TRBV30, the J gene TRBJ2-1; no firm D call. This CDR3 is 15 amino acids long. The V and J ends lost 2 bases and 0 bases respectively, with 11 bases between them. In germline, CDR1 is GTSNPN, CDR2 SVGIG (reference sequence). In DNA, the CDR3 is TGTGCCTGGAGTACGGACGCCAGCTCCTACAATGAGCAGTTCTTC. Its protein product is CAWSTDASSYNEQFF.

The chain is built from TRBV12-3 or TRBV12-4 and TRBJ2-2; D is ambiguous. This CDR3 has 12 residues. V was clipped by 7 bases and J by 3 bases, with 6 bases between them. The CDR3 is CASTLYTGELFF. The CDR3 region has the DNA TGTGCCAGCACCCTCTACACCGGGGAGCTGTTTTTT.

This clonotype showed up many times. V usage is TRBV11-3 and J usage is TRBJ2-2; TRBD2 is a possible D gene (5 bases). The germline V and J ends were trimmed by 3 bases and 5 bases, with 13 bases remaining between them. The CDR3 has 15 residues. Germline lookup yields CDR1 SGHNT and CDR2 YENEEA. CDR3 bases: TGTGCCAGCAGCTTTAGGTCGGGGTCTACCGGGGAGCTGTTTTTT. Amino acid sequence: CASSFRSGSTGELFF.

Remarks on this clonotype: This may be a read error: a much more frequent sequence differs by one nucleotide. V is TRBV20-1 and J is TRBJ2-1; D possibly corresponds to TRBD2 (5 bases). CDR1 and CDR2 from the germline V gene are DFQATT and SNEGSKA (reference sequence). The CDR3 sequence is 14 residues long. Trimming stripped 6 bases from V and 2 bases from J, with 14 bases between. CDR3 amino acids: CSAKKLVPYNEQFF. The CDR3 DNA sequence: TGCAGTGCGAAGAAACTAGTACCCTACAATGAGCAGTTCTTC.

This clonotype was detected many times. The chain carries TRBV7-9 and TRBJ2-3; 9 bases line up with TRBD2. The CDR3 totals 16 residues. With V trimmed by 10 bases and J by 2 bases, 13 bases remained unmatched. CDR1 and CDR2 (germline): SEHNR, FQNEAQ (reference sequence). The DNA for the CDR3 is TGTGCCACCAAGGCATCCCTAGCGGGGTTCACAGATACGCAGTATTTT. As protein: CATKASLAGFTDTQYF.

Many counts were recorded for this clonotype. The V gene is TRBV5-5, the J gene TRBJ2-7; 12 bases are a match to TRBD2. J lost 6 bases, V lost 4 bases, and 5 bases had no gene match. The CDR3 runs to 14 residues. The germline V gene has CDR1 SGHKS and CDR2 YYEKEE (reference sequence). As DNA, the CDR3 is TGTGCCAGCAGCGCGACTAGCGGGAGAGGCGAGCAGTACTTC. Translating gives CASSATSGRGEQYF.

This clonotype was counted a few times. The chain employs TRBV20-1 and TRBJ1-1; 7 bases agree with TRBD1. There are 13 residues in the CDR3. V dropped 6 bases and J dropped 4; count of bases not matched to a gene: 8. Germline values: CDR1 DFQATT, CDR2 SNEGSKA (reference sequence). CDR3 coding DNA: TGCAGTGCAGAGGACAGGCGGGTCACTGAAGCTTTCTTT. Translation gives CSAEDRRVTEAFF.

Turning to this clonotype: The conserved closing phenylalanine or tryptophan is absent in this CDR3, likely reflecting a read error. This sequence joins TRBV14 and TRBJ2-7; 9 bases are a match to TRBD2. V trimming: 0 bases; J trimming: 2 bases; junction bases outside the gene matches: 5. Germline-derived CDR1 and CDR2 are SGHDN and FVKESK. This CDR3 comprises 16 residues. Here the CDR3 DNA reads TGTGCCAGCAGCCAAGATCGACTAGCGGATCCCTACGAGCAGTACCTC. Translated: CASSQDRLADPYEQYL.

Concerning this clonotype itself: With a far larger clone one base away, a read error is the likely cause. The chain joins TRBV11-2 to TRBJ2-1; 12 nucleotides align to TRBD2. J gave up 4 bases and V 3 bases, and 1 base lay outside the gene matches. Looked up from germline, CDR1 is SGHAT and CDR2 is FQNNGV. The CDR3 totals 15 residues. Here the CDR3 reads CASSFTSGRYNEQFF. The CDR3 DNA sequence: TGTGCCAGCAGCTTCACTAGCGGGAGGTACAATGAGCAGTTCTTC.

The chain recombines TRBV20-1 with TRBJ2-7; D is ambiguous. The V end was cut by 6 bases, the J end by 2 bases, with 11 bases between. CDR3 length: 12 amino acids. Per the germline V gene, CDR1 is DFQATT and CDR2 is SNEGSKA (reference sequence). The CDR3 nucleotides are TGCAGTGCAAAAGTAGACACCTACGAGCAGTACTTC. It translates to CSAKVDTYEQYF.

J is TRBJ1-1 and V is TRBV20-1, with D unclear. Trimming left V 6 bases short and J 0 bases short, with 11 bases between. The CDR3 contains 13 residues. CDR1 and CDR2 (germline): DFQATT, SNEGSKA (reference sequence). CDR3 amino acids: CSARYSVNTEAFF. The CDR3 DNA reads TGCAGTGCGAGGTACAGCGTGAACACTGAAGCTTTCTTT.

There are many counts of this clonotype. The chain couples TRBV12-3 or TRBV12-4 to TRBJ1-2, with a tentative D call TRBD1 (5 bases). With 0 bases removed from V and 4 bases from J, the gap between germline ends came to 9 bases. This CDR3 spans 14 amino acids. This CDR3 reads CASSLAWDRYGYTF. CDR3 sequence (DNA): TGTGCCAGCAGTTTAGCTTGGGACCGCTATGGCTACACCTTC.

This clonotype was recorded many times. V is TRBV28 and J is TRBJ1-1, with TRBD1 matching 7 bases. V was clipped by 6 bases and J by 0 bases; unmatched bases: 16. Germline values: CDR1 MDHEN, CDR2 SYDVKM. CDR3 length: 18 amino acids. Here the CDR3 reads CASSFPQGLGPMNTEAFF. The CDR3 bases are TGTGCCAGCAGCTTCCCACAGGGGTTAGGCCCCATGAACACTGAAGCTTTCTTT.

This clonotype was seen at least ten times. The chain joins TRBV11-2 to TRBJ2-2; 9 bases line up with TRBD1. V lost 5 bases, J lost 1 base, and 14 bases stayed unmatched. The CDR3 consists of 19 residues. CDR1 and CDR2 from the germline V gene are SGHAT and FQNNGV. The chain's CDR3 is CASSPDPWDREKNTGELFF. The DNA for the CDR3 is TGTGCCAGCAGCCCCGATCCCTGGGACAGGGAAAAGAACACCGGGGAGCTGTTTTTT.

CDR3 in DNA: TGCGCCAGCAGCTTTGAAGGGCCCCGCCAAGAGACCCAGTACTTC. Amino acid sequence: CASSFEGPRQETQYF. The chain joins TRBV5-1 to TRBJ2-5, with D hard to call. Trimming took off 2 bases at V and 1 base at J, with 12 bases between the two ends. The CDR3 has 15 amino acids. The germline gives CDR1 SGHRS, CDR2 YFSETQ.

The CDR3 reads CASSPGLAGAGANVLTF. CDR3 nucleotides: TGTGCCAGCTCACCCGGACTAGCGGGAGCTGGGGCCAACGTCCTGACTTTC. V usage is TRBV18 and J usage is TRBJ2-6; TRBD2 matches 13 bases. The CDR3 consists of 17 residues. J was trimmed by 2 bases and V by 3 bases; bases with no gene match: 1. CDR1 is KGHSH and CDR2 is LQKENI in the germline V gene.

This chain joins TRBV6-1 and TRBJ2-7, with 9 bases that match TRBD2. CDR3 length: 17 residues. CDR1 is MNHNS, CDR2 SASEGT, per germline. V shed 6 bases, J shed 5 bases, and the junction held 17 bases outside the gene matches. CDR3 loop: CASRTRLQSSGRDEQYF. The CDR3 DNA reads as TGTGCCAGCAGGACCCGGCTCCAGAGTAGCGGGAGAGACGAGCAGTACTTC.

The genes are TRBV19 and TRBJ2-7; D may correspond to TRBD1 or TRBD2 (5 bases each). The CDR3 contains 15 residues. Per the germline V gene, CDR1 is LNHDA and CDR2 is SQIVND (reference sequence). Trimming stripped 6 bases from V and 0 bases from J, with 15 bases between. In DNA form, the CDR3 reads TGTGCCAGTAGAAACCGGGACGGAAGCTCCTACGAGCAGTACTTC. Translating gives CASRNRDGSSYEQYF.